Below, 6 T cell receptor beta chains from the same sample are listed, as sequenced in a study of cytomegalovirus exposure and HLA in healthy donors. Assay: immunoSEQ multiplex PCR; the TCRdb copy retains only in-frame clones and omits some. The table has 57,000 or so clones, over 90% seen once; the top ten hold 2% to 2.5%. Material for sequencing was PBMCs. The receptor source for this set is a man aged 18 to 30 in good health and CMV-seronegative.

This clone is a singleton in its sample. The chain links TRBV6-6 to TRBJ1-2; D is uncertain. This CDR3 is built from 16 residues. The V gene lost 4 bases and the J gene lost 0 bases, with 15 bases spanning the gap. Germline CDR1 and CDR2: MNHNY and SVGAGI (reference sequence). CDR3 protein: CASSSRAGAANYGYTF. Written as DNA, the CDR3 is TGTGCCAGCAGTTCGCGCGCAGGCGCAGCTAACTATGGCTACACCTTC.

Only one count was recorded for this clone. This chain links TRBV29-1 with TRBJ1-2; unclear D gene. The CDR3 totals 13 residues. V shed 3 bases and J shed 6 bases, with 14 bases lying between them. Germline lookup yields CDR1 SQVTM and CDR2 ANQGSEA. The DNA for the CDR3 is TGCAGCGTTGACGGAGAGGGAGGGCATGGCTACACCTTC. Translated, it gives CSVDGEGGHGYTF.

This chain joins TRBV7-2 and TRBJ1-5, with 7 positions matching TRBD1. The CDR3 totals 15 residues. Germline trimming cut 2 bases from V and 4 bases from J; bases unmatched to any gene: 5. CDR1 and CDR2 (germline): SGHTA, FQGNSA. The CDR3 loop is CASSLTSGGNQPQHF. In nucleotides, the CDR3 is TGTGCCAGCAGCTTAACCTCAGGGGGGAATCAGCCCCAGCATTTT.

The chain is built from TRBV18 and TRBJ1-4, with 7 nucleotides matching TRBD1. The germline V gene encodes CDR1 KGHSH and CDR2 LQKENI. CDR3 length equals 15 residues. J was trimmed by 5 bases and V by 3 bases; bases with no gene match: 6. The CDR3 bases are TGTGCCAGCTCACCCCGACAGGGCCCGAATGAAAAACTGTTTTTT. This gives the protein CASSPRQGPNEKLFF.

CDR3: CASSPGQGWPTNEKLFF. CDR3 nucleotides: TGTGCCAGCAGTCCCGGACAGGGATGGCCAACTAATGAAAAACTGTTTTTT. The rearrangement uses TRBV27 and TRBJ1-4, with 8 bases that match TRBD1. CDR3 length equals 17 residues. The V and J ends lost 5 bases and 0 bases, in that order; junction bases with no gene match: 8. CDR1 and CDR2 from the germline V gene are MNHEY and SMNVEV (reference sequence). Based on the CDR3 plus reference TRBV27 and TRBJ1-4, the full variable domain is EAQVTQNPRYLITVTGKKLTVTCSQNMNHEYMSWYRQDPGLGLRQIYYSMNVEVTDKGDVPEGYKVSRKEKRNFPLILESPSPNQTSLYFCASSPGQGWPTNEKLFFGSGTQLSVL.

The genes are TRBV11-2 and TRBJ1-3, with 10 bases identical to TRBD1. Germline CDR1 is SGHAT and CDR2 is FQNNGV. CDR3 size: 18 residues. V lost 3 bases to trimming and J lost 1 base; unmatched junction nucleotides: 9. The CDR3 DNA follows: TGTGCCAGCAGCTTGCACCGGGACAGGGGATTTTCTGGAAACACCATATATTTT. It translates to CASSLHRDRGFSGNTIYF. The whole variable domain, remainder taken from reference TRBV11-2 and TRBJ1-3, is EAGVAQSPRYKIIEKRQSVAFWCNPISGHATLYWYQQILGQGPKLLIQFQNNGVVDDSQLPKDRFSAERLKGVDSTLKIQPAKLEDSAVYLCASSLHRDRGFSGNTIYFGEGSWLTVV.